This T cell receptor (beta chain) was identified during a study of blood T cell repertoires in COVID-19. Overall study: The United States, Italy and Spain supplied acute and convalescent COVID-19 samples. Nucleic acid was either cDNA or gDNA, and it came from T cells, B-cell-depleted T cells, or PBMCs.

Per the germline V gene, CDR1 is SQVTM and CDR2 is ANQGSEA. This CDR3 has 13 residues. V lost 4 bases and J lost 6; bases outside the gene matches: 9. Methods used by the authors: Nucleated cell number was recorded as an estimate derived from reference gene primer amplification. Clones were read by immunoSEQ multiplex PCR, and TCRdb kept only the in-frame ones, dropping some. V and J calls and clone size are those listed in that table; D and trimming were worked out from the DNA. There are about 82,000 clones in the sample; about 86% occur only once, and about 15% lies in the top ten. V is TRBV29-1 and J is TRBJ2-7, with 7 bases matching TRBD1. This TCR came from a woman aged 55-69 years with acute or convalescent COVID-19. The specimen sequenced was peripheral blood. The chain's CDR3 is CSVGTGVRVEQYF. The CDR3 DNA follows: TGCAGCGTTGGAACAGGGGTTAGGGTCGAGCAGTACTTC.